These 14 T cell receptor beta chains originate from one sample sequenced in a study of OX40 agonist ivuxolimab in advanced cancers. Generated by immunoSEQ multiplex PCR, the TCRdb table keeps only in-frame clones and is missing some. The table records 35,000 to 45,000 clones, roughly four fifths of them present only once. The sample was CD4+ or CD8+ T cells sorted from blood, taken in a trial of the OX40 agonist ivuxolimab. The receptor set was obtained from an adult with an advanced solid tumor such as melanoma, head and neck, liver or kidney cancer.

The chain carries TRBV7-9 and TRBJ1-4, with D tentatively TRBD1 (5 bases). V lost 3 bases, J lost 5 bases, and 10 bases lay in between. Germline lookup yields CDR1 SEHNR and CDR2 FQNEAQ (reference sequence). The CDR3 consists of 14 residues. The DNA for the CDR3 is TGTGCCAGCAGCTTCCAGGGTTTAAATGAAAAACTGTTTTTT. Protein product: CASSFQGLNEKLFF.

The rearrangement joins TRBV5-4 to TRBJ1-2; no clear D gene. V lost 4 bases, J lost 3 bases, and 7 bases lay in between. Germline CDR1 and CDR2: SGHNT and YYREEE (reference sequence). This CDR3 comprises 12 residues. The CDR3 is CASSKGDYGYTF. CDR3 DNA: TGTGCCAGCAGCAAGGGCGACTATGGCTACACCTTC.

This clone was seen more than once but under ten times. The chain carries TRBV6-5 and TRBJ2-7, with TRBD2 matching over 10 bases. The CDR3 covers 14 residues. V shed 2 bases and J 5 bases; nucleotides not matched to a gene: 3. The germline CDR1 and CDR2 sequences are MNHEY and SVGAGI. The DNA of the CDR3 is TGTGCCAGCAGTTACCGGCTAGCGGGAGACGAGCAGTACTTC. Its translation is CASSYRLAGDEQYF.

The J gene is TRBJ2-5, the V gene TRBV2; D call uncertain. The better agreement between TRBJ2-7 and the DNA end casts doubt on the J call. The germline gives CDR1 SNHLY, CDR2 FYNNEI. The CDR3 has 10 residues. In DNA form, the CDR3 reads TGTGCCAGCAGTGGGGTCGAGCAGTACTTC. Translating gives CASSGVEQYF.

The chain recombines TRBV25-1 with TRBJ1-1; a weak D match, TRBD1 (6 bases). CDR3 length: 13 amino acids. Germline V CDR1 and CDR2: MGHDK, SYGVNS. Between the trimmed V and J ends, which lost 5 bases and 7 bases, there was a span of 14 bases. This CDR3 reads CASSKDRFSEAFF. CDR3 nucleotides: TGTGCCAGCAGTAAGGACAGATTTAGTGAAGCTTTCTTT.

This clone counts as medium-sized. This chain uses TRBV28 with TRBJ2-7, with a tentative D call TRBD2 (6 bases). The ends were cut back, 6 bases at V and 2 bases at J, with 14 bases in the middle. This CDR3 contains 14 residues. Germline-derived CDR1 and CDR2 are MDHEN and SYDVKM. This CDR3 is CASRPAGLAYEQYF. As DNA, the CDR3 is TGTGCCAGCAGGCCCGCGGGGCTTGCCTACGAGCAGTACTTC.

J is TRBJ2-1 and V is TRBV12-5, with D uncertain. The CDR3 is 11 amino acids. The germline V gene has CDR1 LGHNT and CDR2 FRNRAP. With 5 bases removed from V and 4 bases from J, the gap between germline ends came to 3 bases. The CDR3 loop reads CASGLYNEQFF. The CDR3 DNA sequence: TGTGCTAGTGGTCTGTACAATGAGCAGTTCTTC.

Notes on this clone: This same CDR3 is encoded by further DNA sequences in the sample. The chain joins TRBV15 to TRBJ2-5; 7 nucleotides align to TRBD1. The V segment lost 0 bases and the J segment 2 bases; nucleotides outside the gene matches: 0. Germline lookup yields CDR1 LNHNV and CDR2 YYDKDF (reference sequence). The CDR3 spans 14 residues. As DNA, the CDR3 is TGTGCCACCAGCAGAGACAGGGGGCAAGAGACCCAGTACTTC. Residues: CATSRDRGQETQYF.

The chain recombines TRBV5-6 with TRBJ2-7; D gene uncertain. The CDR3 totals 16 residues. Per the germline V gene, CDR1 is SGHDT and CDR2 is YYEEEE. Between the trimmed V and J ends, which lost 3 bases and 5 bases, there was a span of 21 bases. The CDR3 is CASSSAVWFLGDEQYF. CDR3 DNA sequence: TGTGCCAGCAGCTCCGCAGTATGGTTTCTCGGCGACGAGCAGTACTTC.

This chain connects TRBV13 to TRBJ1-5; the D gene is possibly TRBD1 (5 bases). Germline V gene sequence: CDR1 PRHDT, CDR2 FYEKMQ (reference sequence). This CDR3 spans 13 amino acids. The V gene lost 5 bases and the J gene lost 5 bases, with 10 bases spanning the gap. The CDR3 DNA follows: TGTGCCAGCAGCCAAGGGGCCTATCAGCCCCAGCATTTT. This encodes CASSQGAYQPQHF. The full variable domain, with the rest looked up from reference TRBV13 and TRBJ1-5, is AAGVIQSPRHLIKEKRETATLKCYPIPRHDTVYWYQQGPGQDPQFLISFYEKMQSDKGSIPDRFSAQQFSDYHSELNMSSLELGDSALYFCASSQGAYQPQHFGDGTRLSIL.

The chain combines TRBV28 with TRBJ2-1; perhaps D is TRBD1 or TRBD2 (5 bases each). The CDR3 consists of 16 residues. V was shortened by 8 bases and J by 2 bases, with 19 bases between the two germline ends. Germline assignment: CDR1 MDHEN and CDR2 SYDVKM. The CDR3 spells CASRGWASTTYNEQFF. For the CDR3, the DNA is TGTGCCAGCCGGGGCTGGGCAAGCACGACCTACAATGAGCAGTTCTTC.

This clone is a singleton in its sample. The V and J genes are TRBV7-9 and TRBJ2-3; 9 positions match TRBD2. The V gene end was trimmed by 3 bases and the J gene end by 6 bases; junction bases not matched to a gene: 7. The CDR3 contains 15 residues. The germline V gene has CDR1 SEHNR and CDR2 FQNEAQ (reference sequence). The CDR3 sequence is CASSFMPSGRDTQYF. The CDR3 coding sequence is TGTGCCAGCAGCTTTATGCCCAGCGGGAGGGATACGCAGTATTTT.

This chain connects TRBV27 to TRBJ2-2; 8 positions match TRBD1. V lost 6 bases and J lost 2; bases outside the gene matches: 2. The CDR3 runs to 14 residues. Looked up from germline, CDR1 is MNHEY and CDR2 is SMNVEV (reference sequence). CDR3 DNA sequence: TGTGCCAGCAGGCAGGGGGCTAACACCGGGGAGCTGTTTTTT. It encodes CASRQGANTGELFF.

The genes are TRBV7-3 and TRBJ2-1, with TRBD2 as a possible D gene (6 bases). Germline CDR1 SGHTA, CDR2 FQGTGA. The V end lost 5 bases, the J end lost 5 bases, and 16 bases lay between the germline ends. This CDR3 comprises 15 residues. CDR3 region: CASSPMGGMDNEQFF. DNA for the CDR3: TGTGCCAGCAGCCCAATGGGGGGAATGGACAATGAGCAGTTCTTC. Full variable domain (missing parts from reference TRBV7-3 and TRBJ2-1): GAGVSQTPSNKVTEKGKYVELRCDPISGHTALYWYRQSLGQGPEFLIYFQGTGAADDSGLPNDRFFAVRPEGSVSTLKIQRTERGDSAVYLCASSPMGGMDNEQFFGPGTRLTVL.